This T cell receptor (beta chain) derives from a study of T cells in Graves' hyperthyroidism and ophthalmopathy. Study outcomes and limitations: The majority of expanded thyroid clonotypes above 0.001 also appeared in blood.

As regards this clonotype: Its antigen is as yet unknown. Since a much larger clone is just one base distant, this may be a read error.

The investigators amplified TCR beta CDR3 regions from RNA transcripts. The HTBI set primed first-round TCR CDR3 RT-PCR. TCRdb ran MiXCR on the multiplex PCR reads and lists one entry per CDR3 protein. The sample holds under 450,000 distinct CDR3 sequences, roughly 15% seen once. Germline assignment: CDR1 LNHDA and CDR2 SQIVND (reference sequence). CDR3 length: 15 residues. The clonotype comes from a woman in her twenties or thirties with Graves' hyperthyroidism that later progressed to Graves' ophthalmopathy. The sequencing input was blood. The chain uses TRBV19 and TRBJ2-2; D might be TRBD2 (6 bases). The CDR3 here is CASSTPRLKRREPFF. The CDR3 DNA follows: TGTGCCAGTAGTACCCCTCGCCTGAAACGGAGGGAGCCGTTTTTT.